Each of the 11 T cell receptor beta chains below was sequenced from the same sample in a study of glioma-infiltrating T cells. Amplification of TCR alpha and beta CDR3 regions from RNA used iRepertoire nested multiplex PCR. TCRdb used MiXCR to reprocess the multiplex PCR reads, holding one entry per CDR3 protein. The repertoire includes roughly 200,000 distinct CDR3 sequences, approximately 30% of them detected once, and around 20% sits in the top ten. Sequencing input: glioma tissue, nonneoplastic brain tissue, or PBMCs (not recorded which). The receptors shown here come from a human donor with low-grade glioma or glioblastoma, undergoing nonglioma brain surgery, or in good health (not recorded which).

A few counts support this clonotype. This chain joins TRBV29-1 and TRBJ2-1; D remains unclear. The CDR3 runs 11 residues. V was pared by 4 bases and J by 5 bases, with 6 bases between. CDR1 and CDR2 from the germline V gene are SQVTM and ANQGSEA. The CDR3 sequence: CSVGKNNEQFF. CDR3 in DNA: TGCAGCGTTGGAAAGAACAATGAGCAGTTCTTC.

The chain links TRBV20-1 to TRBJ1-1, with D perhaps matching TRBD1 (5 bases). V shed 0 bases and J shed 1 base, with 9 bases lying between them. Per the germline V gene, CDR1 is DFQATT and CDR2 is SNEGSKA (reference sequence). The CDR3 has 14 residues. Here the CDR3 DNA reads TGCAGTGCTAGAGAAGGGGCTGAGAACACTGAAGCTTTCTTT. Translated, it gives CSAREGAENTEAFF.

This clonotype was observed many times. V usage is TRBV7-9 and J usage is TRBJ1-2; D is ambiguous. Trimming stripped 0 bases from V and 2 bases from J, with 7 bases between. CDR3 length: 14 amino acids. The germline V gene encodes CDR1 SEHNR and CDR2 FQNEAQ (reference sequence). The CDR3 loop reads CASSLAGSNYGYTF. The CDR3 bases are TGTGCCAGCAGCTTAGCAGGGTCCAACTATGGCTACACCTTC.

V usage is TRBV18 and J usage is TRBJ1-1; D might be TRBD1 (6 bases). Germline V lookup: CDR1 KGHSH, CDR2 LQKENI. This CDR3 spans 15 amino acids. The germline V and J ends were trimmed by 3 bases and 6 bases, with 17 bases remaining between them. CDR3 region: CASSPAGGQGAEAFF. CDR3 sequence (DNA): TGTGCCAGCTCACCGGCCGGGGGGCAGGGTGCTGAAGCTTTCTTT.

The V and J genes are TRBV28 and TRBJ2-5; 13 nucleotides align to TRBD2. The CDR3 covers 19 residues. Looked up from germline, CDR1 is MDHEN and CDR2 is SYDVKM. After removal of 4 bases from V and 7 bases from J, the junction contained 18 bases not matched to a gene. CDR3 sequence reads: CASSSRDSGLAGEPWTQYF. The CDR3 nucleotides are TGTGCCAGCAGTTCCCGGGACAGCGGACTAGCGGGAGAGCCTTGGACCCAGTACTTC.

To note about this clonotype: This may be a read error: a much more frequent sequence differs by one nucleotide. The genes are TRBV18 and TRBJ1-1; no reliable D call. CDR3 size: 14 residues. CDR1 and CDR2 (germline): KGHSH, LQKENI. The CDR3 nucleotides read TGTGCCAGATCACCCTCGGGGATGAACACTGAAGCTTTCTTT. It encodes CARSPSGMNTEAFF.

This clonotype came up many times. The V and J genes are TRBV27 and TRBJ2-7, with TRBD2 matching 8 bases. The CDR3 has 13 amino acids. V shed 6 bases, J shed 6 bases, and the junction held 7 bases outside the gene matches. Germline V lookup: CDR1 MNHEY, CDR2 SMNVEV (reference sequence). CDR3 DNA sequence: TGTGCCAGCAGCCCCGGACTAGCTCCCGAGCAGTACTTC. This translates into CASSPGLAPEQYF.

This clonotype showed up just a few times. This chain uses TRBV3-1 with TRBJ2-1; 14 bases map to TRBD2. The CDR3 sequence is 15 residues long. V was pared by 4 bases and J by 5 bases, with 1 base of the junction left unmatched. Germline CDR1 reads LGHDT; CDR2 reads YNNKEL (reference sequence). This CDR3 reads CASSPTSGRDNEQFF. For the CDR3, the DNA is TGTGCCAGCAGCCCGACTAGCGGGAGGGACAATGAGCAGTTCTTC.

This clonotype was observed once. A much larger clone differs by one base, so this may be a read error. The chain carries TRBV20-1 and TRBJ2-1; 9 bases match TRBD2. The CDR3 length is 19 residues. Germline CDR1 is DFQATT and CDR2 is SNEGSKA (reference sequence). The CDR3 sequence: CSAREVASGRTHSYNGQFF. The CDR3 DNA is TGCAGTGCTAGAGAGGTTGCCAGCGGGAGGACTCACTCCTACAATGGGCAGTTCTTC.

This clonotype was seen more than once but under ten times. The chain is built from TRBV5-1 and TRBJ1-2; 12 positions match TRBD1. Germline CDR1 SGHRS, CDR2 YFSETQ. Trimming at V came to 5 bases and at J to 4 bases, leaving 6 bases not matched to a gene. There are 15 residues in the CDR3. The CDR3 coding sequence is TGCGCCAGCAGATCCGGGACAGGGGGCATCTATGGCTACACCTTC. Amino acid sequence: CASRSGTGGIYGYTF.

Ten or more counts support this clonotype. J is TRBJ2-1 and V is TRBV7-8; D gene ambiguous. This CDR3 is built from 16 residues. Germline values: CDR1 SGHVS, CDR2 FQNEAQ. V was pared by 1 base and J by 4 bases, with 14 bases between. For the CDR3, the DNA is TGTGCCAGCAGCTTAGGTTTAATCGGCTTATACAATGAGCAGTTCTTC. As protein: CASSLGLIGLYNEQFF.